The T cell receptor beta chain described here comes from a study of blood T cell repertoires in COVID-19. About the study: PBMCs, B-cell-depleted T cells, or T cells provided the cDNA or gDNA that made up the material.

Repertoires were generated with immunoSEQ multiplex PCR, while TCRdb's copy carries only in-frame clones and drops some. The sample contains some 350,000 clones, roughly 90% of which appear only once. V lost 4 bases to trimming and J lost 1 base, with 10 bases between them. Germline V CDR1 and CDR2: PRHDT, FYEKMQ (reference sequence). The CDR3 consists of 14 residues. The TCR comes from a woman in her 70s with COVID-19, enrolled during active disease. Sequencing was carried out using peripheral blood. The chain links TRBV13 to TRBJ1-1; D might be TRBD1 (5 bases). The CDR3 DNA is TGTGCCAGCAGCTCTAGGGGTCGGAACACTGAAGCTTTCTTT. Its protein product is CASSSRGRNTEAFF.